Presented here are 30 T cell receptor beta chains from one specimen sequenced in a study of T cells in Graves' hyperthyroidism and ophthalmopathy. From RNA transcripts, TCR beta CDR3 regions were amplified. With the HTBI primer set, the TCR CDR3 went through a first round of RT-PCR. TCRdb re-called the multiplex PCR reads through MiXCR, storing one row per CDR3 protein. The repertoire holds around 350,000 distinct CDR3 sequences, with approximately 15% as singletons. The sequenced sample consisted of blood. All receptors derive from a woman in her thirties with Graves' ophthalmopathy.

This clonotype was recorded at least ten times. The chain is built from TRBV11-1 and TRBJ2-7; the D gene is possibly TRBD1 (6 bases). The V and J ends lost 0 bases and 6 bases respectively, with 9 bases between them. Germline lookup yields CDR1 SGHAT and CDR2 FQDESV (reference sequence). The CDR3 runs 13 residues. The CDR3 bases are TGTGCCAGCAGCTTAGCCGAGGGGGTCGAGCAGTACTTC. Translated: CASSLAEGVEQYF.

The CDR3 nucleotides read TGTGCCAGCAGTTCCGACGTCTACAATGAGCAGTTCTTC. Translated, it gives CASSSDVYNEQFF. The chain joins TRBV6-5 to TRBJ2-1, with unresolved D. The V gene lost 4 bases and the J gene lost 3 bases, with 7 bases spanning the gap. Germline V gives CDR1 MNHEY, CDR2 SVGAGI. This CDR3 has 13 amino acids.

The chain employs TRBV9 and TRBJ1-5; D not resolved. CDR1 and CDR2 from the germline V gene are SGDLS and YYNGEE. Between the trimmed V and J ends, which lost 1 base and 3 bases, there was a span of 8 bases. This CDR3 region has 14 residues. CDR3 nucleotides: TGTGCCAGCAGCGTAACCGGGGACAATCAGCCCCAGCATTTT. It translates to CASSVTGDNQPQHF.

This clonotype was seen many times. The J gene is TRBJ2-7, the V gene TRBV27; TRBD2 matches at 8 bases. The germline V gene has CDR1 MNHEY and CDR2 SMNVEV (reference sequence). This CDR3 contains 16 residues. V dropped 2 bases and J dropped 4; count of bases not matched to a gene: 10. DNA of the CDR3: TGTGCCAGCAGTTTAAGACGGGGGGGCTTGAGGTACGAGCAGTACTTC. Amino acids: CASSLRRGGLRYEQYF.

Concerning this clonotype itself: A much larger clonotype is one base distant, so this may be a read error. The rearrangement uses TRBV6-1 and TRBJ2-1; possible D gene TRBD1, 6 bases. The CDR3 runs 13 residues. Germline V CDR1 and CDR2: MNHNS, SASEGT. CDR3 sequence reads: CASSEVGDNDQFF. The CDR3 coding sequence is TGTGCCAGCAGTGAAGTAGGGGACAATGATCAGTTCTTC.

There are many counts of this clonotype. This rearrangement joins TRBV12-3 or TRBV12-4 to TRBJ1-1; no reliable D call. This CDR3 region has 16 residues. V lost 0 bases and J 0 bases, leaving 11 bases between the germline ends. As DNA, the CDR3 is TGTGCCAGCAGTTTAGCGTTCCCGACCATGAACACTGAAGCTTTCTTT. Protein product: CASSLAFPTMNTEAFF.

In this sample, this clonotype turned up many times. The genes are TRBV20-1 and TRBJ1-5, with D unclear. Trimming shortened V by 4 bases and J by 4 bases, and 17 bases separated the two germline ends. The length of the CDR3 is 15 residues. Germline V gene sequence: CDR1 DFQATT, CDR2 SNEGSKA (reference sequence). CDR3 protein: CSANTHRQANQPQHF. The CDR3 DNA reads TGCAGTGCTAACACCCATAGGCAGGCAAATCAGCCCCAGCATTTT.

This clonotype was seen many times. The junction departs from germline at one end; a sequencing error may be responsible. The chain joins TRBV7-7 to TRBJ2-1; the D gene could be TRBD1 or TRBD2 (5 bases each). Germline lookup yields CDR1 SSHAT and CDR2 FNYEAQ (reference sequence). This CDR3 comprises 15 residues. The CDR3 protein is CASSSGATGYNEQFF. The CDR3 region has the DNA TGTGCTAGCAGCTCCGGGGCAACGGGTTACAATGAGCAGTTCTTC.

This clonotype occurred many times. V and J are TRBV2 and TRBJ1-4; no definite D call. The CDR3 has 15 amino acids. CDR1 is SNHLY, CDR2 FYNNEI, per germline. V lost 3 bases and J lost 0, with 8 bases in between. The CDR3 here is CASSETAATNEKLFF. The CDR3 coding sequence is TGTGCCAGCAGTGAGACCGCTGCAACTAATGAAAAACTGTTTTTT.

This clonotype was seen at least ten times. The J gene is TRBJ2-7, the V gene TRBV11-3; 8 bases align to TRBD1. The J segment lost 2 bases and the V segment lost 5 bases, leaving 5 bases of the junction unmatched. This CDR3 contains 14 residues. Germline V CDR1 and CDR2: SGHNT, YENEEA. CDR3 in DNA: TGTGCCAGCAGCAGAGGACAGGGAACCTACGAGCAGTACTTC. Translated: CASSRGQGTYEQYF. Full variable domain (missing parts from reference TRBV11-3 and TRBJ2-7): EAGVVQSPRYKIIEKKQPVAFWCNPISGHNTLYWYLQNLGQGPELLIRYENEEAVDDSQLPKDRFSAERLKGVDSTLKIQPAELGDSAVYLCASSRGQGTYEQYFGPGTRLTVT.

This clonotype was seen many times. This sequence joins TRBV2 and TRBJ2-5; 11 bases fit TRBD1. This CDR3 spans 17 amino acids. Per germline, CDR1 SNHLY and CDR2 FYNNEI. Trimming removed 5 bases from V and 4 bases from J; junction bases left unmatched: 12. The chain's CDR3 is CASSLDRSGTGGETQYF. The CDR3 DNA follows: TGTGCCAGCAGTCTAGATAGATCCGGGACAGGGGGAGAGACCCAGTACTTC. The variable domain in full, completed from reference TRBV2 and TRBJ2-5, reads EPEVTQTPSHQVTQMGQEVILRCVPISNHLYFYWYRQILGQKVEFLVSFYNNEISEKSEIFDDQFSVERPDGSNFTLKIRSTKLEDSAMYFCASSLDRSGTGGETQYFGPGTRLLVL.

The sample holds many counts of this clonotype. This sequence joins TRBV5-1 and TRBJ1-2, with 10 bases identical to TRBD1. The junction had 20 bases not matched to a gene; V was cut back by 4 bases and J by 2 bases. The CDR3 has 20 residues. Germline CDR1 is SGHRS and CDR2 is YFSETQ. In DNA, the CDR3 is TGCGCCAGCAGCGGAGACAACGTCCCGGGACAGGGGCGGGGAAACTATGGCTACACCTTC. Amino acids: CASSGDNVPGQGRGNYGYTF.

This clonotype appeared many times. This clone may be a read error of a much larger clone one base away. The CDR3 DNA sequence: TGCAGTGCTAGCGGGGGGACAGATACGCAGTATTTT. Residues: CSASGGTDTQYF. The chain uses TRBV20-1 and TRBJ2-3; TRBD2 agrees at 7 bases. The CDR3 has 12 residues. The V and J ends lost 3 bases and 3 bases, in that order; junction bases with no gene match: 0. Germline-derived CDR1 and CDR2 are DFQATT and SNEGSKA (reference sequence).

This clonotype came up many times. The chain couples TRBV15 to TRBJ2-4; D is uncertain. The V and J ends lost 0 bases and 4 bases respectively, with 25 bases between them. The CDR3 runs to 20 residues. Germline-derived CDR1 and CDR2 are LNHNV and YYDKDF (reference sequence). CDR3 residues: CATSRDLDPRYSREKNIQYF. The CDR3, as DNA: TGTGCCACCAGCAGAGATTTGGACCCTCGTTACTCTCGAGAGAAAAACATTCAGTACTTC.

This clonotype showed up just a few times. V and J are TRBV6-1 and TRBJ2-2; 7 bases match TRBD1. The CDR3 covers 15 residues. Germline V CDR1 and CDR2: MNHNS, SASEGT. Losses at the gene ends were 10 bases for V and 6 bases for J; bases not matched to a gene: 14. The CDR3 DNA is TGTGCCACCCGAACAGGGGACCCAAGGGCCGGGGAGCTGTTTTTT. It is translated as CATRTGDPRAGELFF.

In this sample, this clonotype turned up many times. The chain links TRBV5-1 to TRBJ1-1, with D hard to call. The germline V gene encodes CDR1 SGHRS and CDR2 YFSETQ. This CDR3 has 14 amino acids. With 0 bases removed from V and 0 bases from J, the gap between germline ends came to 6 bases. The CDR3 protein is CASSLENLNTEAFF. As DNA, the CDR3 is TGCGCCAGCAGCTTGGAGAACCTGAACACTGAAGCTTTCTTT.

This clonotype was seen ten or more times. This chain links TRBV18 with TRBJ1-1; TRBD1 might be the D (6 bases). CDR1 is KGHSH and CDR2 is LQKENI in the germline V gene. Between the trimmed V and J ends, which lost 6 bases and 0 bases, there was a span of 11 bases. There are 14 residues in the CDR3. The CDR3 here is CASSMGGMNTEAFF. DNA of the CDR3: TGTGCCAGCTCTATGGGGGGCATGAACACTGAAGCTTTCTTT.

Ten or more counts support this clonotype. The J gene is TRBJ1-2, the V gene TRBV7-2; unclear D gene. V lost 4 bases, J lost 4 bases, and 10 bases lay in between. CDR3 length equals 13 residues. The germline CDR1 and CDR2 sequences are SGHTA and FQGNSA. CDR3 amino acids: CASSSNKGYGYTF. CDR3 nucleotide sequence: TGTGCCAGCAGCTCCAATAAGGGCTATGGCTACACCTTC.

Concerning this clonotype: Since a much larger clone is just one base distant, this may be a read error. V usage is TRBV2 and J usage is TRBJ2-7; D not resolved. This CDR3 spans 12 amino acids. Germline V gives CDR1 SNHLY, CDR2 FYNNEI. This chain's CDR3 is CASNRQPVEQCF. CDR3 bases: TGTGCCAGCAATCGGCAACCCGTCGAGCAGTGCTTC.

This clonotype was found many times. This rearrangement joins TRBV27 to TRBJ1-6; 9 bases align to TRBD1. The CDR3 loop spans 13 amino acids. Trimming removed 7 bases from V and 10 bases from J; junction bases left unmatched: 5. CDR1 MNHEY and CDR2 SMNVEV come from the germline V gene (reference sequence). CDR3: CASTGTGRSPLHF. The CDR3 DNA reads TGTGCCAGCACGGGGACAGGGAGGTCACCCCTCCACTTT.

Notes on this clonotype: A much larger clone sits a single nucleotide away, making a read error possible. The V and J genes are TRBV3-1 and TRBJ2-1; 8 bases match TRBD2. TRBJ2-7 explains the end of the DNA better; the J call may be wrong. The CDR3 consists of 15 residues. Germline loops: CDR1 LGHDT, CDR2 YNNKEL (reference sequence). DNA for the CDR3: TGTGCCAGCAGCCTAACGGGGGGGTCGGCCAATGAGCAGTACTTC. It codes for CASSLTGGSANEQYF.

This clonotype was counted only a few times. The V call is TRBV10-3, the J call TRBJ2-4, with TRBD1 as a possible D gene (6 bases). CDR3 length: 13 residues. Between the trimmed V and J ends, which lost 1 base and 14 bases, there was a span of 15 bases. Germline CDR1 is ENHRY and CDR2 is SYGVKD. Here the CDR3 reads CAISELWDKVEYF. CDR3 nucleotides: TGTGCCATCAGTGAGTTATGGGACAAAGTGGAGTACTTC.

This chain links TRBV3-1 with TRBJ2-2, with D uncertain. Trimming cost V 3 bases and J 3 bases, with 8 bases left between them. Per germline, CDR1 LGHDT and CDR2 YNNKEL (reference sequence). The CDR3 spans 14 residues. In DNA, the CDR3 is TGTGCCAGCAGCCAGGGGTGGGACACCGGGGAGCTGTTTTTT. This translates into CASSQGWDTGELFF.

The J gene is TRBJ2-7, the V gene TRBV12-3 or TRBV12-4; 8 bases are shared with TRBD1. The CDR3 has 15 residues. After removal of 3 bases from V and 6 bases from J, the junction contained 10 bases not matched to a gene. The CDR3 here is CASSLGTGGETEQYF. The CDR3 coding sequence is TGTGCCAGCAGTTTGGGGACAGGAGGGGAGACCGAGCAGTACTTC.

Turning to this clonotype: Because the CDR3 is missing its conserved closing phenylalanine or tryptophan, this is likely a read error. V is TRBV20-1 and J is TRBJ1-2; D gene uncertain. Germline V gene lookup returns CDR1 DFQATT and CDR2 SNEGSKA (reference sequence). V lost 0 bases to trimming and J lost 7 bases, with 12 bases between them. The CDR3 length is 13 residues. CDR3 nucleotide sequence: TGCAGTGCTAGAGATTCAGCCACCGCTGGCTACACCCTC. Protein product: CSARDSATAGYTL.

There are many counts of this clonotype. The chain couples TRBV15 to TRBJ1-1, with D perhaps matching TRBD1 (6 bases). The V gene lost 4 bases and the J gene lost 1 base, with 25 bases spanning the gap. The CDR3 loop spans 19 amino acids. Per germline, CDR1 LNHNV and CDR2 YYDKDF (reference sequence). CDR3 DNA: TGTGCCACCAGCACAGATCGGTTACCGGGACAACAATCGAACACTGAAGCTTTCTTT. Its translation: CATSTDRLPGQQSNTEAFF.

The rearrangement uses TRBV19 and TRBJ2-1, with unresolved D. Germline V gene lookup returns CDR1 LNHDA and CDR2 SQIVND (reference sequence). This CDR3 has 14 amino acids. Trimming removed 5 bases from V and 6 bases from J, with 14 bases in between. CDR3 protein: CASSPLLVLNEQFF. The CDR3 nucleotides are TGTGCCAGTAGTCCGCTTCTGGTGCTCAATGAGCAGTTCTTC.

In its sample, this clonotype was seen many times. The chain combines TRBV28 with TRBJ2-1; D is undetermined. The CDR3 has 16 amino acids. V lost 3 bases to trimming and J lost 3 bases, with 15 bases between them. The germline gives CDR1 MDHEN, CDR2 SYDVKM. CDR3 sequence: CASSFGRQWNYNEQFF. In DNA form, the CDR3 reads TGTGCCAGCAGTTTTGGTCGACAATGGAACTACAATGAGCAGTTCTTC.

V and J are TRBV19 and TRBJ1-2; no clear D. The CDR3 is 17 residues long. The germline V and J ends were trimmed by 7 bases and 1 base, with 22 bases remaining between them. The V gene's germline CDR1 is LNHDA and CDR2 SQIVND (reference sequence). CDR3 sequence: CASKLVPDGYRNYGYTF. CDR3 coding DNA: TGTGCCAGTAAACTAGTACCGGACGGATACCGTAACTATGGCTACACCTTC. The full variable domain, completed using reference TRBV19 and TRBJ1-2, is DGGITQSPKYLFRKEGQNVTLSCEQNLNHDAMYWYRQDPGQGLRLIYYSQIVNDFQKGDIAEGYSVSREKKESFPLTVTSAQKNPTAFYLCASKLVPDGYRNYGYTFGSGTRLTVV.

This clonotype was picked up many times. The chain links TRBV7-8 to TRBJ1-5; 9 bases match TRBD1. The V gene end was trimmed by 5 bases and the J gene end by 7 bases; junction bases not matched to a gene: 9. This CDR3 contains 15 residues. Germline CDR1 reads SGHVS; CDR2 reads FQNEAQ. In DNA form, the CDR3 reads TGTGCCAGCAGCCCGTCCGGGACAGGGTACCAGCCCCAGCATTTT. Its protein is CASSPSGTGYQPQHF.